The rows below give T cell receptor beta chains drawn from one sample of a study of T-cell reconstitution after alpha-beta-depleted transplantation in children. Using its own MiXCR run on the PCR reads, TCRdb lists one record per CDR3 protein. The sample contains about 830,000 distinct CDR3 sequences, roughly 15% of which appear only once. The source material was PBMCs, mostly from graft donor cells, sampled 360 days after TCRalphabeta/CD19-depleted stem cell transplant. The receptor source for this set is a male patient younger than 18 who had a stem cell transplant for acute lymphoblastic leukemia, so the T cells may come from the graft donor. CDR3s include the opening cysteine and the closing phenylalanine or tryptophan.

v_gene,CDR3aa
TRBV27,CASSLTGLAGFYEQYF
TRBV4-1,CASSQDRGAGELFF
TRBV5-1,CASSSIAGGRMETQYF
TRBV7-2,CASSLGSAGQGYEQYF
TRBV12-3/TRBV12-4,CASSFPGIGLGYTF
TRBV20-1,CSARSSGSYYEQYF
TRBV9,CASSPRSSTGELFF
TRBV6-5,CASSFIHIGTGSNQPQHF
TRBV5-6,CASSLGLEHYEQYF
TRBV20-1,CSAREGTGDSGRASLDNEQFF
TRBV4-1,CASSQAGLTTDTQYF
TRBV12-3/TRBV12-4,CASRGTAYEQYF
TRBV5-1,CASSPGTARTLAKNIQYF
TRBV12-5,CASGLGEGSDYEQYF
TRBV20-1,CSARDGSLPQETQYF
TRBV20-1,CSARHSSGANVLTF
TRBV5-1,CASRPLNTGELFF
TRBV7-9,CASSSSGGGTNEKLFF
TRBV2,CASTQGTTYEQYF
TRBV7-6,CASSWIAGGGTDTQYF
TRBV5-1,CASSSRDRVKETQYF
TRBV7-1,CASSARTSGVNEQFF
TRBV6-2/TRBV6-3,CASSWGAGGSYEQYF
TRBV12-3/TRBV12-4,CASIGREKSGELFF
TRBV7-2,CASSLEKGRSSYEQYF
TRBV4-1,CASSQVDMGNEQFF